A selection of T cell receptor beta chains follows, all from one sample in a study of cytomegalovirus exposure and HLA in healthy donors. Clones were read by immunoSEQ multiplex PCR, and TCRdb kept only the in-frame ones, dropping some. Here the sample spans over 100,000 clones, around 8.5% being singletons. Sequences were obtained from PBMCs. These receptors originate from a man aged 35-49 years in good health and CMV-seronegative. CDR3s include the opening cysteine and the closing phenylalanine or tryptophan. D genes are given only for firm matches. Clone sizes are given selectively: once, few, many, or a class where the clone is expanded.

v_gene: TRBV7-2; d_gene: TRBD1; abundance: few; j_gene: TRBJ2-2; CDR3aa: CASSFQQGLGELFF; CDR3nt: TGTGCCAGCAGCTTCCAACAGGGGCTCGGGGAGCTGTTTTTT
v_gene: TRBV5-1; d_gene: TRBD1; abundance: -; j_gene: TRBJ1-1; CDR3aa: CASSHGQATEAFF; CDR3nt: TGCGCCAGCAGCCACGGACAGGCCACTGAAGCTTTCTTT
v_gene: TRBV7-8; d_gene: -; abundance: few; j_gene: TRBJ1-1; CDR3aa: CASSLGAGNTEAFF; CDR3nt: TGTGCCAGCAGCTTAGGGGCAGGGAACACTGAAGCTTTCTTT
v_gene: TRBV9; d_gene: TRBD1; abundance: -; j_gene: TRBJ2-2; CDR3aa: CASSEGTGSSGELFF; CDR3nt: TGTGCCAGCAGCGAAGGGACAGGGTCGTCCGGGGAGCTGTTTTTT
v_gene: TRBV9; d_gene: -; abundance: -; j_gene: TRBJ1-1; CDR3aa: CASSVQLNTEAFF; CDR3nt: TGTGCCAGCAGCGTACAACTTAACACTGAAGCTTTCTTT
v_gene: TRBV29-1; d_gene: TRBD1; abundance: -; j_gene: TRBJ1-1; CDR3aa: CSVVGQGATEAFF; CDR3nt: TGCAGCGTTGTAGGGCAGGGGGCCACTGAAGCTTTCTTT
v_gene: TRBV29-1; d_gene: -; abundance: few; j_gene: TRBJ2-3; CDR3aa: CSAEGVSSTDTQYF; CDR3nt: TGCAGCGCCGAGGGGGTATCTAGCACAGATACGCAGTATTTT
v_gene: TRBV6-6; d_gene: TRBD2; abundance: few; j_gene: TRBJ2-5; CDR3aa: CASSAGGQETQYF; CDR3nt: TGTGCCAGCAGCGCGGGGGGCCAAGAGACCCAGTACTTC
v_gene: TRBV11-2; d_gene: -; abundance: few; j_gene: TRBJ2-1; CDR3aa: CASSSGGGAPGNEQFF; CDR3nt: TGTGCCAGCAGCTCAGGAGGAGGGGCCCCAGGCAATGAGCAGTTCTTC
v_gene: TRBV6-1; d_gene: -; abundance: few; j_gene: TRBJ2-1; CDR3aa: CASSDRVYYNEQFF; CDR3nt: TGTGCCAGCAGTGACAGGGTATACTACAATGAGCAGTTCTTC
v_gene: TRBV6-5; d_gene: -; abundance: -; j_gene: TRBJ1-1; CDR3aa: CASRPSGGTEAFF; CDR3nt: TGTGCCAGCAGGCCCTCGGGGGGCACTGAAGCTTTCTTT
v_gene: TRBV7-9; d_gene: TRBD1; abundance: few; j_gene: TRBJ2-5; CDR3aa: CASSSDRAETQYF; CDR3nt: TGTGCCAGCAGTTCCGACAGGGCTGAGACCCAGTACTTC
v_gene: TRBV14; d_gene: TRBD1; abundance: -; j_gene: TRBJ2-2; CDR3aa: CAGSPDRDPGELFF; CDR3nt: TGTGCCGGCAGCCCCGACAGGGACCCCGGGGAGCTGTTTTTT